Listed below are T cell receptor beta chains from one sample, sequenced in a study of cytomegalovirus exposure and HLA in healthy donors. TCRdb keeps only in-frame clones here, not all; method: immunoSEQ multiplex PCR. Altogether roughly 250,000 clones are present, approximately 84% being singletons, with the ten largest covering over 0.95%. What was sequenced was PBMCs. The receptor source for this set is a woman aged 30 to 39 in good health and CMV-seropositive. CDR3s include the opening cysteine and the closing phenylalanine or tryptophan. D genes are given only for firm matches. Size is stated for part of the rows, as once, few or many counts, or as a class when the clone is expanded.

len | j_gene | d_gene | abundance | v_gene | CDR3nt | CDR3aa
17 | TRBJ2-3 | TRBD2 | once | TRBV11-1 | TGTGCCAGCAGCCTATTGCCGGGACTAGCGGGAACAGATACGCAGTATTTT | CASSLLPGLAGTDTQYF
16 | TRBJ2-2 | TRBD2 | . | TRBV5-1 | TGCGCCAGCAGCTTGGATGTAGCGGGAGAAACCGGGGAGCTGTTTTTT | CASSLDVAGETGELFF
16 | TRBJ2-2 | TRBD2 | . | TRBV30 | TGTGCCTGGAGTGTACGGCCAGCGGGAGTGGCCGGGGAGCTGTTTTTT | CAWSVRPAGVAGELFF
16 | TRBJ1-2 | TRBD1 | . | TRBV9 | TGTGCCAGCAGCGTAGCAGGACAGGGGGCGTTATCTGGCTACACCTTC | CASSVAGQGALSGYTF
14 | TRBJ1-1 | TRBD1 | . | TRBV5-1 | TGCGCCAGCAGGCTGACAGGGAAAGACACTGAAGCTTTCTTT | CASRLTGKDTEAFF
16 | TRBJ2-3 | TRBD2 | . | TRBV7-2 | TGTGCCAGCAGCTTACTGCTAGCGGAACGCACAGATACGCAGTATTTT | CASSLLLAERTDTQYF
14 | TRBJ2-3 | TRBD1 | . | TRBV10-3 | TGTGCCGTATGGGACAGTACTAACACAGATACGCAGTATTTT | CAVWDSTNTDTQYF
16 | TRBJ2-7 | TRBD2 | . | TRBV10-1 | TGCGCCAGCAGTGACCGAGGGGGACTAGCGAGCCACGAGCAGTACTTC | CASSDRGGLASHEQYF
17 | TRBJ2-1 | TRBD2 | . | TRBV13 | TGTGCCAGCAGCCCTCTAGCGGGAGGTTTCGGTGGCAATGAGCAGTTCTTC | CASSPLAGGFGGNEQFF
17 | TRBJ2-1 | TRBD2 | once | TRBV11-3 | TGTGCCAGCAGCTTACGTGGTAGCGGGAACTATTACAATGAGCAGTTCTTC | CASSLRGSGNYYNEQFF
12 | TRBJ2-7 | . | . | TRBV6-1 | TGTGCCAGCAGTGTAAGACTATACGAGCAGTACTTC | CASSVRLYEQYF
15 | TRBJ2-7 | . | . | TRBV9 | TGTGCCAGCAGCGTAGGGTACCAGGGATACTACGAGCAGTACTTC | CASSVGYQGYYEQYF
20 | TRBJ2-4 | TRBD2 | . | TRBV27 | TGTGCCAGCAGTCTCACCGGGACTAGCGTCTCATGGGCGACCAAAAACATTCAGTACTTC | CASSLTGTSVSWATKNIQYF
14 | TRBJ2-7 | TRBD1 | . | TRBV6-1 | TGTGCCAGCAGTAACTCGGGACAGGGCTACGAGCAGTACTTC | CASSNSGQGYEQYF
20 | TRBJ2-7 | TRBD2 | once | TRBV23-1 | TGCGCCAGCAGTCAATCGTTCTCCGAGGGCGTAGCGGGAGAAGACTACGAGCAGTACTTC | CASSQSFSEGVAGEDYEQYF
13 | TRBJ2-7 | TRBD2 | . | TRBV10-3 | TGTGCCATCCGGACTAGCGGCATCTACGAGCAGTACTTC | CAIRTSGIYEQYF
13 | TRBJ1-1 | TRBD1 | . | TRBV27 | TGTGCCAGCAGTTCGAGGGGGCCCACTGAAGCTTTCTTT | CASSSRGPTEAFF
14 | TRBJ1-2 | . | . | TRBV2 | TGTGCCAGCGACCTGGCAGGGCTTTCCTATGGCTACACCTTC | CASDLAGLSYGYTF
13 | TRBJ2-3 | TRBD1 | . | TRBV30 | TGTGCCTGGGGGACAGGGGGTATAGATACGCAGTATTTT | CAWGTGGIDTQYF
15 | TRBJ2-2 | . | . | TRBV28 | TGTGCCAGCAGTCTTCACTCGAGGCACACCGGGGAGCTGTTTTTT | CASSLHSRHTGELFF